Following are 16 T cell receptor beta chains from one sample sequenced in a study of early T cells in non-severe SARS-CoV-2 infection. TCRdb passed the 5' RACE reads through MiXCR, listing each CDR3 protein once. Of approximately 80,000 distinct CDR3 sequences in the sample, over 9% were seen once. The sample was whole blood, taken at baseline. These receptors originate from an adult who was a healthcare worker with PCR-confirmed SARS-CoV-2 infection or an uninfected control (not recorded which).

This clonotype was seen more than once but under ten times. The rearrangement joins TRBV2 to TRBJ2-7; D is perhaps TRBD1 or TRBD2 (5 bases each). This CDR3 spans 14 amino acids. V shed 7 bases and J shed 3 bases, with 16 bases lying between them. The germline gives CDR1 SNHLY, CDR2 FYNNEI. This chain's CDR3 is CASKRDLNYYEQYF. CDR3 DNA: TGTGCCAGCAAAAGGGACCTCAACTACTACGAGCAGTACTTC. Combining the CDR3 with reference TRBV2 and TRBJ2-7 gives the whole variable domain EPEVTQTPSHQVTQMGQEVILRCVPISNHLYFYWYRQILGQKVEFLVSFYNNEISEKSEIFDDQFSVERPDGSNFTLKIRSTKLEDSAMYFCASKRDLNYYEQYFGPGTRLTVT.

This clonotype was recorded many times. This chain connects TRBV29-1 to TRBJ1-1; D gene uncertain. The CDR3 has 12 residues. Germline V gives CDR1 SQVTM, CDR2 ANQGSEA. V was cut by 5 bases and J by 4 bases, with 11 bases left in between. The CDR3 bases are TGCAGCGTTTTCCCTGTAAGCACTGAAGCTTTCTTT. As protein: CSVFPVSTEAFF.

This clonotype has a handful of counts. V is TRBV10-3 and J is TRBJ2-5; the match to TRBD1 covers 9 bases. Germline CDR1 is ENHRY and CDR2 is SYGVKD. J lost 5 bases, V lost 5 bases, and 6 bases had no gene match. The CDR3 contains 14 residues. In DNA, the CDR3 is TGTGCCATCAGTCCTCGGGACAGGGCGGAGACCCAGTACTTC. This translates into CAISPRDRAETQYF.

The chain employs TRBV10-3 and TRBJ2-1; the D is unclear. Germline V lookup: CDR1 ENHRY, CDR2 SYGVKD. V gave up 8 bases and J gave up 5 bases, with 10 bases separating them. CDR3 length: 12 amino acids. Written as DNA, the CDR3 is TGTGCCATCGGCGGCAACAACAATGAGCAGTTCTTC. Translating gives CAIGGNNNEQFF.

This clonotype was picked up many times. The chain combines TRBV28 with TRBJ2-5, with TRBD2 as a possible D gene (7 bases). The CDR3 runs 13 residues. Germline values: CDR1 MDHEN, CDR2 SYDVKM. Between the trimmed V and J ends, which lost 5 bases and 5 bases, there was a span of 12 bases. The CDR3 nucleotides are TGTGCCAGCAGTGGGGGGGCCCGCGAGACCCAGTACTTC. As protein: CASSGGARETQYF.

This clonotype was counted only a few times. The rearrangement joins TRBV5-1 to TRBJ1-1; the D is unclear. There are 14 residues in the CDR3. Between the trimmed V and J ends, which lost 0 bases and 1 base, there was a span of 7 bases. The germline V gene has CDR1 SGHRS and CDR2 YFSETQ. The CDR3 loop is CASSLEIPNTEAFF. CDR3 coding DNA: TGCGCCAGCAGCTTGGAGATTCCGAACACTGAAGCTTTCTTT.

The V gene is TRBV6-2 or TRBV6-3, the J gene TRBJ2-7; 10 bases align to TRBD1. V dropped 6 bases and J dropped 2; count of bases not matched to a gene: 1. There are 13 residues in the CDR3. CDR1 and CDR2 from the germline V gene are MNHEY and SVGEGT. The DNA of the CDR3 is TGTGCCAGCAGGGGACAGGGGCCCTACGAGCAGTACTTC. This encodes CASRGQGPYEQYF.

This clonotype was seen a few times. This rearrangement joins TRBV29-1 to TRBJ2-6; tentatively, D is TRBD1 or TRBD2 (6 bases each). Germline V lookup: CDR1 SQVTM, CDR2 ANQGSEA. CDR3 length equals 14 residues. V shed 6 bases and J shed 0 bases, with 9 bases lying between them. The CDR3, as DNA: TGCAGCGTCGGGGGCCTCTCTGGGGCCAACGTCCTGACTTTC. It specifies CSVGGLSGANVLTF.

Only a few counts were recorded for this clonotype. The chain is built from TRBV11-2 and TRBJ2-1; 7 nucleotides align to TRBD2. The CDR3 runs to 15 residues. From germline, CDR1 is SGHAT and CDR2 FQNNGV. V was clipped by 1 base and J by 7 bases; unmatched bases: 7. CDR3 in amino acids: CASSLASGVRNEQFF. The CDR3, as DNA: TGTGCCAGCAGCTTAGCCAGCGGGGTTAGAAATGAGCAGTTCTTC.

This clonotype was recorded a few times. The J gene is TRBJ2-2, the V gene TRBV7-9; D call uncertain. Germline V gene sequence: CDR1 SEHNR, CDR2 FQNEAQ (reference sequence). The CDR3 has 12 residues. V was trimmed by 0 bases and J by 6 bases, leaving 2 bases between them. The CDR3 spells CASSLASGELFF. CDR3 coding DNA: TGTGCCAGCAGCTTAGCTTCCGGGGAGCTGTTTTTT.

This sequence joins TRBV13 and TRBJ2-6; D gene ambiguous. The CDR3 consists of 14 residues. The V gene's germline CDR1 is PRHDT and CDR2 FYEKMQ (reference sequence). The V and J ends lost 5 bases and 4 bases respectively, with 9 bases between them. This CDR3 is CASSPGPGANVLTF. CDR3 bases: TGTGCCAGCAGCCCCGGACCAGGGGCCAACGTCCTGACTTTC. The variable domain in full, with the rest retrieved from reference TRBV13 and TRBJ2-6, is AAGVIQSPRHLIKEKRETATLKCYPIPRHDTVYWYQQGPGQDPQFLISFYEKMQSDKGSIPDRFSAQQFSDYHSELNMSSLELGDSALYFCASSPGPGANVLTFGAGSRLTVL.

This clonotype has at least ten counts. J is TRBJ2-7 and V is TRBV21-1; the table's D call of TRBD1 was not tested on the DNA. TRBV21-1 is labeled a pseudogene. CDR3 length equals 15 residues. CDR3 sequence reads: CASSRSGTGFYEQYF. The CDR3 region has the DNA TGTGCCAGCAGCAGGTCCGGGACAGGATTTTACGAGCAGTACTTC.

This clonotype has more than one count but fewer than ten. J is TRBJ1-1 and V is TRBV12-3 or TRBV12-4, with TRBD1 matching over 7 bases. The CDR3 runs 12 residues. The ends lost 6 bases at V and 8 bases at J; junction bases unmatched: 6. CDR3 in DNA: TGTGCCAGCAGCTACACAGGGGACGAAGCTTTCTTT. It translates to CASSYTGDEAFF.

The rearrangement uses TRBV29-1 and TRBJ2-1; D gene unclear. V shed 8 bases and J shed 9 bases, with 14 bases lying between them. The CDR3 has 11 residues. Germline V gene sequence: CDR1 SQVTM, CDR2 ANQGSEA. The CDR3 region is CSFNWGGEQFF. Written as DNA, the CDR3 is TGCAGCTTTAACTGGGGTGGTGAGCAGTTCTTC.

CDR3 region: CASSYRGGNGNTIYF. CDR3 coding DNA: TGTGCCAGCAGTTACCGGGGGGGGAATGGAAACACCATATATTTT. V gene TRBV6-5 combines with J gene TRBJ1-3; a possible D gene is TRBD1 (5 bases). CDR1 and CDR2 (germline): MNHEY, SVGAGI. The CDR3 extends over 15 amino acids. Trimming removed 2 bases at V and 3 bases at J, with 11 bases between.

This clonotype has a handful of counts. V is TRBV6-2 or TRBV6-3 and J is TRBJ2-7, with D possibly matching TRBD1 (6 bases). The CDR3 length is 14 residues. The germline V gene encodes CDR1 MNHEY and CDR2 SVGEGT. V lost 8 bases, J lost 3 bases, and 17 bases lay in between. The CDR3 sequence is CASGSTGSHYEQYF. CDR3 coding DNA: TGTGCCAGCGGGTCAACAGGGTCTCACTACGAGCAGTACTTC.